The sample holds many counts of the clone carrying this TCR beta chain. From RNA transcripts, TCR beta CDR3 regions were amplified. HTBI primers drove first-round RT-PCR of the TCR CDR3. TCRdb re-analysed the multiplex PCR reads in MiXCR, keeping a single row per CDR3 protein. The table has approximately 740,000 distinct CDR3 sequences, approximately 15% seen once. This entry belongs to a study of T cells in Graves' hyperthyroidism and ophthalmopathy. V dropped 0 bases and J dropped 0; count of bases not matched to a gene: 14. This CDR3 is 19 amino acids long. CDR1 is GTSNPN and CDR2 is SVGIG in the germline V gene (reference sequence).

The sample consisted of blood. The clonotype comes from a woman in her late teens or twenties with Graves' hyperthyroidism. The rearrangement joins TRBV30 to TRBJ2-1; 7 positions agree with TRBD2. The chain's CDR3 is CAWSVRLIAGRSSYNEQFF. As DNA, the CDR3 is TGTGCCTGGAGTGTACGTCTTATAGCGGGCAGGAGCTCCTACAATGAGCAGTTCTTC.